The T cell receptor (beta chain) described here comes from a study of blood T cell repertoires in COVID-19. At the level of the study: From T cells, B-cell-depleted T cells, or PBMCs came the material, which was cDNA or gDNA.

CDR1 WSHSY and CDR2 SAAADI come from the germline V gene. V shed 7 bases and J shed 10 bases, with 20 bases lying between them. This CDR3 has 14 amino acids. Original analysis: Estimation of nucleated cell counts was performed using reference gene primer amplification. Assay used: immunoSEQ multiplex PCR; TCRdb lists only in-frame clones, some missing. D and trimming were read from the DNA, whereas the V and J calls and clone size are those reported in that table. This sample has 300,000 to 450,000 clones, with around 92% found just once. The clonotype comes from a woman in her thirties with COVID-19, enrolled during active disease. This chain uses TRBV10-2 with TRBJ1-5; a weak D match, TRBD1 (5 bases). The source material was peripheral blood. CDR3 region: CASKRDRAERPQHF. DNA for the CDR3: TGCGCCAGCAAGAGAGACAGAGCCGAGCGACCCCAGCATTTT.